This paragraph reports one TCR beta chain. Trimming pared 1 base from V and 0 bases from J, leaving 7 bases between. The CDR3 spans 14 residues. Germline loops: CDR1 LNHDA, CDR2 SQIVND (reference sequence). Using immunoSEQ multiplex PCR, the repertoire was profiled, and TCRdb retains in-frame clones only, with some absent. The repertoire holds some 320,000 clones, with more than 70% as singletons. This specimen belongs to a study of blood T cell repertoires in COVID-19. The rearrangement links TRBV19 to TRBJ2-7; D call uncertain. This clonotype originated in a young woman who had recovered from COVID-19. The source material was PBMCs or T cells enriched from blood (not recorded which). The CDR3 here is CASSIARSSYEQYF. Here the CDR3 DNA reads TGTGCCAGTAGTATAGCTAGGAGCTCCTACGAGCAGTACTTC.